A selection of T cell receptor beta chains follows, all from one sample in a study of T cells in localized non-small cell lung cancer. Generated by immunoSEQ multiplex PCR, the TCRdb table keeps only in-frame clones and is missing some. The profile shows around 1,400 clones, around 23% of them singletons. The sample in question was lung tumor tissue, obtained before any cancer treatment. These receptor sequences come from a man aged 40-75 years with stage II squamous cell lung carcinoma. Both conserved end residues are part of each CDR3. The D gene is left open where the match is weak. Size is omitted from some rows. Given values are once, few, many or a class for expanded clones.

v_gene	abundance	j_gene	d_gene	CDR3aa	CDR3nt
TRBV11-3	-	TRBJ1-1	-	CASSTLGLNTEAFF	TGTGCCAGCAGCACCCTCGGGCTCAACACTGAAGCTTTCTTT
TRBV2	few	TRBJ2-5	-	CASSEGQSYETQYF	TGTGCCAGCAGCGAGGGGCAGTCCTATGAGACCCAGTACTTC
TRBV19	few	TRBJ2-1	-	CASSISGQSYNEQFF	TGTGCCAGTAGTATATCCGGACAGAGTTACAATGAGCAGTTCTTC
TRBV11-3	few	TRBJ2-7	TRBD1	CASSLKDRAYSYEQYF	TGTGCCAGCAGTCTGAAGGACAGGGCCTATTCCTACGAGCAGTACTTC
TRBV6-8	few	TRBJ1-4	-	CASSRGGWEKLFF	TGTGCCAGCAGCCGGGGGGGATGGGAAAAACTGTTTTTT
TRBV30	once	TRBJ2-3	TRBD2	CAWSDGLAGGPYDTQYF	TGTGCCTGGAGTGACGGACTAGCGGGAGGGCCCTACGATACGCAGTATTTT
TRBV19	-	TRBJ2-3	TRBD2	CASSPGTSGTGDTQYF	TGTGCCAGTAGTCCAGGGACTAGCGGGACCGGAGATACGCAGTATTTT
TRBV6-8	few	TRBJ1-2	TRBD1	CASSRVPGQRIDGYTF	TGTGCCAGCAGTAGGGTCCCGGGACAGAGAATCGATGGCTACACCTTC
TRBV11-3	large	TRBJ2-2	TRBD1	CASSPRQGAGELFF	TGTGCCAGCAGCCCCAGACAGGGCGCCGGGGAGCTGTTTTTT
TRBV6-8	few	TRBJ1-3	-	CASSVLDRSSGNTIYF	TGTGCCAGCAGTGTGCTGGACAGAAGCTCTGGAAACACCATATATTTT
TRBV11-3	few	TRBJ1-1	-	CASSFFGTMNTEAFF	TGTGCCAGCAGCTTCTTTGGCACCATGAACACTGAAGCTTTCTTT
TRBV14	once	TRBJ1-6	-	CASSQANFDPLWHNSPLHF	TGTGCCAGCAGCCAAGCGAACTTCGACCCGCTTTGGCATAATTCACCCCTCCACTTT
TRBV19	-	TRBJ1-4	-	CASSIGGSEKLFF	TGTGCCAGTAGTATCGGAGGGAGCGAAAAACTGTTTTTT
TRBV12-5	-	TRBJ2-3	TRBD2	CASGPVRSLAGGRGTDTQYF	TGTGCTAGTGGTCCCGTCCGTTCACTAGCGGGGGGGCGAGGCACAGATACGCAGTATTTT
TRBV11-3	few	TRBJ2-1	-	CASSLDRGNNEQFF	TGTGCCAGCAGCTTAGATCGCGGGAACAATGAGCAGTTCTTC
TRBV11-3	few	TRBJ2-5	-	CASSLGRSPETQYF	TGTGCCAGCAGCTTAGGACGGAGCCCCGAGACCCAGTACTTC
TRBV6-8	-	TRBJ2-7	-	CASSYSPTAYEQYF	TGTGCCAGCAGTTACTCCCCGACAGCCTACGAGCAGTACTTC
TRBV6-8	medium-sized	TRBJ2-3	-	CASSYNRAGTDTQYF	TGTGCCAGCAGTTATAACAGGGCTGGAACAGATACGCAGTATTTT
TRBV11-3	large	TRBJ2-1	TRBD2	CASSLSGWEGNEQFF	TGTGCCAGCAGCTTAAGCGGGTGGGAGGGTAATGAGCAGTTCTTC
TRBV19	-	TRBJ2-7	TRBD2	CASKGGRDEQYF	TGTGCCTCAAAGGGAGGGCGGGACGAGCAGTACTTC
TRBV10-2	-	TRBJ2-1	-	CASSETRYNEQFF	TGCGCCAGCAGTGAGACGAGGTACAATGAGCAGTTCTTC
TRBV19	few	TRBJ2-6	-	CASAQAGLSGANVLTF	TGTGCCAGTGCCCAAGCAGGTCTAAGTGGGGCCAACGTCCTGACTTTC
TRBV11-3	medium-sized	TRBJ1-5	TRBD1	CASSSGQGNQPQHF	TGTGCCAGCAGCTCGGGACAGGGCAATCAGCCCCAGCATTTT
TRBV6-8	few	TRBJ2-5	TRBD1	CASDMRGRDRVTQYF	TGTGCCAGCGATATGAGAGGCCGGGACAGGGTGACCCAGTACTTC
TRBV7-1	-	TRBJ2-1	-	CASSPAQHSEQFF	TGTGCCAGCAGTCCCGCTCAGCACAGTGAGCAGTTCTTC
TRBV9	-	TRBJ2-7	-	CASSVGTDRGEQYF	TGTGCCAGCAGCGTAGGGACGGACCGGGGCGAGCAGTACTTC
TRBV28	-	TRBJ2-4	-	CASRWGAKNIQYF	TGTGCCAGCAGGTGGGGTGCCAAAAACATTCAGTACTTC
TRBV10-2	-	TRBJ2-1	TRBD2	CASTSGSGGEQFF	TGCGCCAGCACAAGCGGGTCGGGGGGGGAGCAGTTCTTC
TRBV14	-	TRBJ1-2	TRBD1	CASSQAGTGGFGYTF	TGTGCCAGCAGCCAAGCCGGGACAGGGGGCTTTGGCTACACCTTC
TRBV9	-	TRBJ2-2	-	CASSQTSANTGELFF	TGTGCCAGCAGCCAAACGTCCGCGAACACCGGGGAGCTGTTTTTT
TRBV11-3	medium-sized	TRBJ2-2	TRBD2	CASSLIVSGTSGTNTGELFF	TGTGCCAGCAGCTTAATCGTTTCCGGGACTAGCGGTACGAACACCGGGGAGCTGTTTTTT
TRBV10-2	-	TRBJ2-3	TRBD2	CASGLAGADTQYF	TGCGCCAGTGGACTAGCGGGAGCAGATACGCAGTATTTT
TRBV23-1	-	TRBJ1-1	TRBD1	CASPLPDRASDTEAFF	TGCGCCAGCCCCCTCCCGGACAGGGCATCGGACACTGAAGCTTTCTTT
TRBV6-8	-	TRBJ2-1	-	CASSRDGPSSYNEQFF	TGTGCCAGCAGTAGGGACGGGCCCAGCTCCTACAATGAGCAGTTCTTC
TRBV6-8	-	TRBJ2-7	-	CASSEPETYEQYF	TGTGCCAGCAGCGAACCAGAAACCTACGAGCAGTACTTC
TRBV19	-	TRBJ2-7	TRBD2	CASSIGGGLARYEQYF	TGTGCCAGTAGTATAGGCGGGGGACTAGCGCGCTACGAGCAGTACTTC
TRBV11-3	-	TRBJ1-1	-	CASSLVGGNTEAFF	TGTGCCAGCAGCTTAGTTGGGGGAAACACTGAAGCTTTCTTT
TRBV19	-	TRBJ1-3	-	CASTYFTGSGNTIYF	TGTGCCAGTACCTATTTTACAGGATCTGGAAACACCATATATTTT
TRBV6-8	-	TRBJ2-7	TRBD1	CASSVWTGGYEQYF	TGTGCCAGCAGTGTATGGACAGGGGGCTACGAGCAGTACTTC
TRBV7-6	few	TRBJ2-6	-	CASSLVLASGANVLTF	TGTGCCAGCAGCTTAGTATTAGCGTCTGGGGCCAACGTCCTGACTTTC
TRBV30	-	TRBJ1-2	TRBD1	CAWRTGGMGYTF	TGTGCCTGGAGGACAGGGGGTATGGGCTACACCTTC